This TCR beta chain appears in the sequencing data of a study of blood T cell repertoires in COVID-19. Across the study: The United States, Italy and Spain provided the acute and convalescent COVID-19 samples.

Germline CDR1 GTSNPN, CDR2 SVGIG (reference sequence). The CDR3 has 13 amino acids. Trimming pared 0 bases from V and 7 bases from J, leaving 12 bases between. Source study methods: How many nucleated cells were present was estimated from reference gene primer amplification. TCRdb keeps only in-frame clones here, not all; method: immunoSEQ multiplex PCR. V, J and clone size are taken as reported in that table, and D and trimming were inferred from the DNA itself. Among some 230,000 clones, around 85% were seen once, and the ten largest hold about 1.3%. This study enrolled people aged 18 to 89 from about two dozen US geographic areas. Participants had their cohort set by participant-reported clinical history.

Input material: PBMCs or T cells enriched from blood (not recorded which). The chain recombines TRBV30 with TRBJ1-2, with D perhaps TRBD1 (6 bases). The TCR was taken from a woman aged 35 to 49 with acute COVID-19. In nucleotides, the CDR3 is TGTGCCTGGAGTGTACGGGGGGCGGGTGGCTACACCTTC. Amino acid sequence: CAWSVRGAGGYTF.